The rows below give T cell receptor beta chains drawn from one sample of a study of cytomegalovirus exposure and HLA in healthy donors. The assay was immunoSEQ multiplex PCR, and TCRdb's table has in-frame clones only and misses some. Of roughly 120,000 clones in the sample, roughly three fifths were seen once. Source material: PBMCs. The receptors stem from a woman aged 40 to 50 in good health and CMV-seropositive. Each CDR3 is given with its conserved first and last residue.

cdr3_aa: CASSYGTGAQPQHF
j_call: TRBJ1-5
v_call: TRBV27

cdr3_aa: CASSQDTSGRTGELFF
j_call: TRBJ2-2
v_call: TRBV4-1

cdr3_aa: CSVGSGTNTGELFF
j_call: TRBJ2-2
v_call: TRBV29-1

cdr3_aa: CASSPRTSGRYTGELFF
j_call: TRBJ2-2
v_call: TRBV9

cdr3_aa: CASSYSKYYMNTEAFF
j_call: TRBJ1-1
v_call: TRBV6-5

cdr3_aa: CASSIREGAEAFF
j_call: TRBJ1-1
v_call: TRBV19

cdr3_aa: CASSSPSGPPRDTGELFF
j_call: TRBJ2-2
v_call: TRBV7-9

cdr3_aa: CSGKGSYEQYF
j_call: TRBJ2-7
v_call: TRBV20-1

cdr3_aa: CASSDGRGAGSYGYTF
j_call: TRBJ1-2
v_call: TRBV2

cdr3_aa: CSVEGREGYGYTF
j_call: TRBJ1-2
v_call: TRBV29-1

cdr3_aa: CASSLDPGQGYEQYF
j_call: TRBJ2-7
v_call: TRBV5-1

cdr3_aa: CASSHSRPNPGGGELFF
j_call: TRBJ2-2
v_call: TRBV4-1